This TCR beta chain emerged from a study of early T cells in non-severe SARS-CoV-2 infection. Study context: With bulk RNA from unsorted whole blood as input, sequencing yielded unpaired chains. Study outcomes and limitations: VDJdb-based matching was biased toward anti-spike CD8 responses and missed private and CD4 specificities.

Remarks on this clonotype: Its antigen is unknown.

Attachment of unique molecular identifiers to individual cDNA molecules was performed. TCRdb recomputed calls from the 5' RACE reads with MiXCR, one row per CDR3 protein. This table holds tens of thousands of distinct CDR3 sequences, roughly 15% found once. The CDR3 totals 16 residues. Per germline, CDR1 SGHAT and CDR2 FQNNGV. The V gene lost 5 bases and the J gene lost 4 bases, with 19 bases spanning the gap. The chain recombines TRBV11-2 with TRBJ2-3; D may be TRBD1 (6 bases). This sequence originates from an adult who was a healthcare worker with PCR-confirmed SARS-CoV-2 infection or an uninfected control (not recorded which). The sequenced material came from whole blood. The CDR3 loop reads CASSMLQGPRADTQYF. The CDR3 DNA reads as TGTGCCAGCAGCATGCTACAGGGACCCAGGGCAGATACGCAGTATTTT.